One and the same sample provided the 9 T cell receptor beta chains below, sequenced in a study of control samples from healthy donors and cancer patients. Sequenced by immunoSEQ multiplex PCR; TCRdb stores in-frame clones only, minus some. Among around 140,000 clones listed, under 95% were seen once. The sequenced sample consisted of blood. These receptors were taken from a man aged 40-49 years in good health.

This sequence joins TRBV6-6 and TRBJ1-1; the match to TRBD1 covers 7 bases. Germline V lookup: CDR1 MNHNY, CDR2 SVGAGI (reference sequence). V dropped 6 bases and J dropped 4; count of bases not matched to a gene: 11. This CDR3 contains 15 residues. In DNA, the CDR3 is TGTGCCAGCAGCCGGGACAGCGGGTGGGCCACTGAAGCTTTCTTT. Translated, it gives CASSRDSGWATEAFF.

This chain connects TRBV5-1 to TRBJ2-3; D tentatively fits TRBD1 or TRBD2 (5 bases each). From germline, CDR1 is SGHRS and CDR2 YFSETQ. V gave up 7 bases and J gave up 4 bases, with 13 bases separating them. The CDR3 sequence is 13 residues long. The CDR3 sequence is CASGGERSDTQYF. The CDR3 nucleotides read TGCGCCAGCGGGGGAGAGAGATCAGATACGCAGTATTTT.

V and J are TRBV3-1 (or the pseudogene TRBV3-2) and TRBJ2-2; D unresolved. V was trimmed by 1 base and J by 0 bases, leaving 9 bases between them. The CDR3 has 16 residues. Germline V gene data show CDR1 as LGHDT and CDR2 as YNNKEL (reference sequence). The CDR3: CASSQVVETNTGELFF. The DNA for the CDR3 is TGTGCCAGCAGCCAAGTGGTTGAGACGAACACCGGGGAGCTGTTTTTT.

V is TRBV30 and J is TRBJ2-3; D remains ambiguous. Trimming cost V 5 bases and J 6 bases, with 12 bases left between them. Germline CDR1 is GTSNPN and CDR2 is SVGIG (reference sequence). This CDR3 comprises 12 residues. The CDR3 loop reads CAWEKQTDTQYF. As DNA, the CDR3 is TGTGCCTGGGAGAAACAGACGGATACGCAGTATTTT.

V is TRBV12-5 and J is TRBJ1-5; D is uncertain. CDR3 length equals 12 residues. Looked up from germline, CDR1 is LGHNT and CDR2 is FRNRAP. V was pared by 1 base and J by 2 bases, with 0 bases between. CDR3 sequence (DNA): TGTGCTAGTGGTTTGGGCAATCAGCCCCAGCATTTT. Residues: CASGLGNQPQHF.

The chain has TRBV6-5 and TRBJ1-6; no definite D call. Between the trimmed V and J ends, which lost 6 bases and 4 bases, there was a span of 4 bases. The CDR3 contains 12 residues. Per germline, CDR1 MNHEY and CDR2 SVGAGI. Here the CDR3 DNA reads TGTGCCAGCAGGGCGTATAATTCACCCCTCCACTTT. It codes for CASRAYNSPLHF.

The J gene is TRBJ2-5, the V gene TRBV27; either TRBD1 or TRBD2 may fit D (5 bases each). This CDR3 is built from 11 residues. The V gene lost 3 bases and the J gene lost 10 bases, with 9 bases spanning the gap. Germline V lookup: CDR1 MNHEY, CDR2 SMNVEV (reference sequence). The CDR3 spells CASSFRGDQYF. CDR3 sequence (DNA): TGTGCCAGCAGTTTTAGGGGAGACCAGTACTTC.

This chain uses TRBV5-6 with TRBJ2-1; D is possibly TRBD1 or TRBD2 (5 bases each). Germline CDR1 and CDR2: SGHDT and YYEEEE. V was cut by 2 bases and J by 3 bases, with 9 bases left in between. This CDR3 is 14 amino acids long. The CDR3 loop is CASSFGTVYNEQFF. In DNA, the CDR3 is TGTGCCAGCAGCTTCGGGACGGTCTACAATGAGCAGTTCTTC.

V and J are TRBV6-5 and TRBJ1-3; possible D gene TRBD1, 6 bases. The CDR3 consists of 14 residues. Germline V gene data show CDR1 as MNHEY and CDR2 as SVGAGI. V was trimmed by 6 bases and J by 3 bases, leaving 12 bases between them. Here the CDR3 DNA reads TGTGCCAGCAGGGAGGGGGGCGGTGGAAACACCATATATTTT. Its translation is CASREGGGGNTIYF.